This T cell receptor (beta chain) was captured by sequencing in a study of blood T cell repertoires in COVID-19. Study information: Both acute and convalescent COVID-19 samples were obtained from the United States, Italy and Spain.

Sequenced by immunoSEQ multiplex PCR; TCRdb stores in-frame clones only, minus some. The profile shows 65,000 to 90,000 clones, less than 80% of them singletons. Germline CDR1 reads MGHRA; CDR2 reads YSYEKL. V gave up 0 bases and J gave up 5 bases, with 13 bases separating them. The CDR3 has 15 amino acids. The TCR was taken from a man aged 55 to 70 with active or convalescent COVID-19. This chain joins TRBV4-1 and TRBJ1-1; D gene ambiguous. Sequencing input: peripheral blood. For the CDR3, the DNA is TGCGCCAGCAGCCAAGACCCGGGTCTTTATACTGAAGCTTTCTTT. Encoded protein: CASSQDPGLYTEAFF.